The clone carrying this T cell receptor beta chain was seen a handful of times. Its antigen remains unknown. At one end the junction does not follow the germline gene, possibly because of a read error. Germline V CDR1 and CDR2: MGHRA, YSYEKL. This CDR3 spans 14 amino acids. It was with a sample-barcoded 5' primer and a J-beta primer mix that a second PCR of about 6 to 12 cycles was run. A single record per CDR3 protein comes from TCRdb applying MiXCR to the 5' RACE reads. The sample contains about 970,000 distinct CDR3 sequences, roughly half of which appear only once. The sample belongs to a study of blood T cells in healthy people across ages. Study observations and caveats: Roughly linear declines in TCR beta diversity per million T cells occurred with age. Compared with aged donors, long-lived donors showed fewer expanded clones, suggesting selection. Changes seen in expanded clonotypes were possibly confounded by donor CMV status left unknown.

The sequenced sample was blood. This TCR was sampled from a woman aged 55-75 years in good health. V usage is TRBV4-1 and J usage is TRBJ2-5, with 7 bases lining up with TRBD1. The tail of the sequence fits TRBJ2-7 better, so the J call may be wrong. The CDR3 DNA sequence: TGCGCCGGCAGCCAAGGGGACAGAGACTACGAGCAGTACTTC. It yields the protein CAGSQGDRDYEQYF.